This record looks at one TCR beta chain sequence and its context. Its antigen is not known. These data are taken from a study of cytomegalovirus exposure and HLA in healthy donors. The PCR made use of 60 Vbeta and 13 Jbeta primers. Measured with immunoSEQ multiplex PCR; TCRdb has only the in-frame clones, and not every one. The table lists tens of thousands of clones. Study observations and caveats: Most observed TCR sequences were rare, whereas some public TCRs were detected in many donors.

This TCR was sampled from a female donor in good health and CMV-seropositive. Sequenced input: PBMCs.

The CDR3 spells CASTGSYEQYF. In DNA, the CDR3 is TGTGCCAGCACCGGTTCCTACGAGCAGTACTTC. The genes are TRBV7-2 and TRBJ2-7; no clear D gene. The V end lost 7 bases, the J end lost 1 base, and 5 bases lay between the germline ends. The CDR3 has 11 residues. CDR1 is SGHTA and CDR2 is FQGNSA in the germline V gene.